This record covers a single T cell receptor (beta chain). Germline values: CDR1 MNHEY, CDR2 SVGAGI. V shed 2 bases, J shed 6 bases, and the junction held 7 bases outside the gene matches. The CDR3 length is 15 residues. Clones were sequenced by immunoSEQ multiplex PCR, and TCRdb holds only the in-frame ones, with some missing. The sample consists of 250,000 to 300,000 clones, 81% of them appearing once. This entry comes from a study of blood T cell repertoires in COVID-19. This rearrangement joins TRBV6-5 to TRBJ1-5; 7 bases line up with TRBD1. This TCR was sampled from an older woman with active or convalescent COVID-19. The sequenced material came from peripheral blood. DNA for the CDR3: TGTGCCAGCAGTTACCGACAGGGTTCAACTCAGCCCCAGCATTTT. Its translation: CASSYRQGSTQPQHF.